The next 25 T cell receptor beta chains were all read from a single sample in a study of CD8 T cells in Susac syndrome. Random hexamers served to reverse transcribe roughly 0.5 to 1 ug RNA. MiXCR, run by TCRdb on the immunoSEQ multiplex PCR reads, gives a single entry per CDR3 protein. The profile covers about 80,000 distinct CDR3 sequences, with 94% appearing a single time and 0.26% taken by the ten largest. Sequenced material: CD8+ T cells from PBMCs. These receptors were collected from a human donor in good health.

The CDR3 is CAIAPGGSGNTEAFF. The CDR3 DNA reads as TGTGCCATCGCTCCGGGAGGGTCCGGGAACACTGAAGCTTTCTTT. The rearrangement joins TRBV2 to TRBJ1-1; D is undetermined. CDR3 size: 15 residues. Germline assignment: CDR1 SNHLY and CDR2 FYNNEI. V lost 10 bases, J lost 1 base, and 19 bases lay in between. Supplemented by reference TRBV2 and TRBJ1-1, the full variable domain reads EPEVTQTPSHQVTQMGQEVILRCVPISNHLYFYWYRQILGQKVEFLVSFYNNEISEKSEIFDDQFSVERPDGSNFTLKIRSTKLEDSAMYFCAIAPGGSGNTEAFFGQGTRLTVV.

V gene TRBV5-1 combines with J gene TRBJ2-3, with D possibly matching TRBD1 (6 bases). There are 15 residues in the CDR3. Germline assignment: CDR1 SGHRS and CDR2 YFSETQ. V lost 4 bases, J lost 3 bases, and 15 bases lay in between. CDR3 nucleotides: TGCGCCAGCAGCACAAATGACAGGTTGACAGATACGCAGTATTTT. Residues: CASSTNDRLTDTQYF.

This chain joins TRBV5-6 and TRBJ2-1; 7 bases match TRBD2. CDR1 SGHDT and CDR2 YYEEEE come from the germline V gene. This CDR3 spans 12 amino acids. V lost 0 bases to trimming and J lost 15 bases; unmatched junction nucleotides: 6. CDR3: CASSLGREARFF. The CDR3 coding sequence is TGTGCCAGCAGCTTGGGACGGGAGGCCCGGTTCTTC.

The CDR3 nucleotides are TGCGCCAGCAGCCAAGCCCAGGGAAGCAATCAGCCCCAGCATTTT. Its protein is CASSQAQGSNQPQHF. The genes are TRBV4-1 and TRBJ1-5, with D possibly being TRBD1 (5 bases). Germline CDR1 and CDR2: MGHRA and YSYEKL. The CDR3 length is 15 residues. V lost 1 base and J 1 base, leaving 8 bases between the germline ends.

The V call is TRBV9, the J call TRBJ2-1; D ambiguous. The CDR3 is 15 amino acids. Deletions cut 0 bases from V and 1 base from J, with 8 bases between. Per germline, CDR1 SGDLS and CDR2 YYNGEE. This chain's CDR3 is CASSVESRSYNEQFF. DNA for the CDR3: TGTGCCAGCAGCGTAGAATCTAGATCCTACAATGAGCAGTTCTTC.

This rearrangement joins TRBV30 to TRBJ1-2; possible D gene TRBD1, 6 bases. Trimming removed 3 bases from V and 6 bases from J, with 20 bases in between. Germline V gene sequence: CDR1 GTSNPN, CDR2 SVGIG (reference sequence). There are 15 residues in the CDR3. Here the CDR3 reads CAWRDYRASLDGYTF. The CDR3 bases are TGTGCCTGGAGGGATTACAGGGCGTCCCTGGATGGCTACACCTTC. The full variable domain, completed using reference TRBV30 and TRBJ1-2, is SQTIHQWPATLVQPVGSPLSLECTVEGTSNPNLYWYRQAAGRGLQLLFYSVGIGQISSEVPQNLSASRPQDRQFILSSKKLLLSDSGFYLCAWRDYRASLDGYTFGSGTRLTVV.

The genes are TRBV20-1 and TRBJ1-1, with TRBD1 matching over 7 bases. V lost 3 bases, J lost 9 bases, and 7 bases stayed unmatched. The V gene's germline CDR1 is DFQATT and CDR2 SNEGSKA (reference sequence). The CDR3 length is 12 residues. CDR3 loop: CSARTGRNQAFF. Written as DNA, the CDR3 is TGCAGTGCTAGGACAGGGAGGAATCAAGCTTTCTTT.

CDR3 loop: CASRNSPEYEQYF. CDR3 bases: TGTGCCAGTCGCAATTCCCCTGAATACGAGCAGTACTTC. The chain has TRBV12-3 or TRBV12-4 and TRBJ2-7; D unresolved. The CDR3 covers 13 residues. Trimming shortened V by 9 bases and J by 4 bases, and 16 bases separated the two germline ends.

This chain joins TRBV24-1 and TRBJ2-2; 12 bases are a match to TRBD2. CDR1 is KGHDR, CDR2 SFDVKD, per germline. The CDR3 covers 17 residues. V dropped 4 bases and J dropped 6; count of bases not matched to a gene: 8. The CDR3 protein is CATSERRLAGVPGELFF. CDR3 in DNA: TGTGCCACCAGTGAGAGACGACTAGCGGGAGTTCCCGGGGAGCTGTTTTTT.

In DNA form, the CDR3 reads TGTGCCAGCAGTCCGGGTAGGACGAACACTGAAGCTTTCTTT. Residues: CASSPGRTNTEAFF. The chain links TRBV27 to TRBJ1-1, with unresolved D. Germline CDR1 MNHEY, CDR2 SMNVEV (reference sequence). The CDR3 runs to 14 residues. With 5 bases removed from V and 1 base from J, the gap between germline ends came to 11 bases.

The chain links TRBV12-3 or TRBV12-4 to TRBJ2-7; TRBD2 might be the D (5 bases). The V gene lost 3 bases and the J gene lost 6 bases, with 12 bases spanning the gap. The CDR3 length is 13 residues. CDR3 sequence (DNA): TGTGCCAGCAGTTTGGGCCTTGGAGGCGAGCAGTACGTC. Its protein product is CASSLGLGGEQYV.

V gene TRBV28 combines with J gene TRBJ1-1; D is unresolved. Germline V gene lookup returns CDR1 MDHEN and CDR2 SYDVKM. V was shortened by 3 bases and J by 8 bases, with 7 bases between the two germline ends. The CDR3 has 11 residues. This chain's CDR3 is CASSFRQEAFF. In DNA, the CDR3 is TGTGCCAGCAGTTTTCGGCAGGAAGCTTTCTTT.

This rearrangement joins TRBV10-2 to TRBJ1-2; D not resolved. Germline V gives CDR1 WSHSY, CDR2 SAAADI. V was cut by 6 bases and J by 8 bases, with 19 bases left in between. The CDR3 has 14 residues. The CDR3 region has the DNA TGCGCCAGCAGCGCACGGGCTCCGTCGGAGGGCTACACCTTC. It encodes CASSARAPSEGYTF.

The chain joins TRBV4-1 to TRBJ2-1; 15 bases map to TRBD2. CDR3 length: 16 amino acids. V shed 1 base, J shed 8 bases, and the junction held 3 bases outside the gene matches. Per germline, CDR1 MGHRA and CDR2 YSYEKL. The CDR3, as DNA: TGCGCCAGCAGCCAAGGGACTAGCGGGAGGGCCGATGAGCAGTTCTTC. Its protein product is CASSQGTSGRADEQFF.

This chain connects TRBV9 to TRBJ2-1; unclear D gene. The CDR3 is 13 residues long. V lost 3 bases, J lost 1 base, and 5 bases lay in between. CDR1 SGDLS and CDR2 YYNGEE come from the germline V gene. CDR3 coding DNA: TGTGCCAGCAGCGATCCTTCCTACAATGAGCAGTTCTTC. It encodes CASSDPSYNEQFF. The complete variable domain, with remaining parts taken from reference TRBV9 and TRBJ2-1, reads DSGVTQTPKHLITATGQRVTLRCSPRSGDLSVYWYQQSLDQGLQFLIQYYNGEERAKGNILERFSAQQFPDLHSELNLSSLELGDSALYFCASSDPSYNEQFFGPGTRLTVL.

This chain uses TRBV20-1 with TRBJ1-1; TRBD1 might be the D (5 bases). The CDR3 loop spans 15 amino acids. The V end lost 0 bases, the J end lost 4 bases, and 15 bases lay between the germline ends. CDR1 and CDR2 from the germline V gene are DFQATT and SNEGSKA (reference sequence). As DNA, the CDR3 is TGCAGTGCTAGAGATATCAGGGAAGCGGGCACTGAAGCTTTCTTT. This sequence encodes CSARDIREAGTEAFF.

DNA for the CDR3: TGTGCCTGGAGTGTTGCGGGAGGGTACGAGCAGTACGTC. Translated: CAWSVAGGYEQYV. The chain recombines TRBV30 with TRBJ2-7, with TRBD2 identical over 9 bases. The CDR3 runs 13 residues. The germline V gene encodes CDR1 GTSNPN and CDR2 SVGIG (reference sequence). With 0 bases clipped from V and 4 bases from J, the junction kept 1 base outside the gene matches.

The chain has TRBV11-2 and TRBJ2-7, with 11 positions matching TRBD2. Germline-derived CDR1 and CDR2 are SGHAT and FQNNGV. V was pared by 7 bases and J by 6 bases, with 8 bases of the junction left unmatched. The CDR3 is made up of 14 amino acids. The CDR3 coding sequence is TGTGCCAGCACCAAACGGCTAGCGGGGGGCGAGCAGTACTTC. Protein product: CASTKRLAGGEQYF.

This chain connects TRBV24-1 to TRBJ2-1, with D possibly matching TRBD1 (6 bases). The germline V gene has CDR1 KGHDR and CDR2 SFDVKD. Trimming took off 4 bases at V and 7 bases at J, with 16 bases between the two ends. The CDR3 extends over 15 amino acids. Here the CDR3 DNA reads TGTGCCACCAGTGAACGGGCCAGTACAGGGAATGAGCAGTTCTTC. Translation gives CATSERASTGNEQFF.

The chain has TRBV15 and TRBJ2-1, with D possibly being TRBD1 (6 bases). The CDR3 sequence is 16 residues long. CDR1 is LNHNV, CDR2 YYDKDF, per germline (reference sequence). V lost 4 bases, J lost 7 bases, and 20 bases lay in between. This chain's CDR3 is CATSITQWGPRNEQFF. Written as DNA, the CDR3 is TGTGCCACCAGCATTACACAGTGGGGGCCGAGGAATGAGCAGTTCTTC.

V usage is TRBV19 and J usage is TRBJ2-4; 7 nucleotides line up with TRBD1. The V segment lost 4 bases and the J segment 13 bases; nucleotides outside the gene matches: 7. CDR3 size: 12 residues. In germline, CDR1 is LNHDA, CDR2 SQIVND (reference sequence). The CDR3 nucleotides are TGTGCCAGTAGTAAACTTCGACAGGGCCAGTACTTC. This translates into CASSKLRQGQYF.

The genes are TRBV5-4 and TRBJ2-5; 7 bases are shared with TRBD2. J gave up 3 bases and V 3 bases, and 8 bases lay outside the gene matches. The CDR3 is 15 amino acids. From germline, CDR1 is SGHNT and CDR2 YYREEE (reference sequence). In DNA form, the CDR3 reads TGTGCCAGCAGCTCCCCCGGGACTATGGAAGAGACCCAGTACTTC. It codes for CASSSPGTMEETQYF. The whole variable domain, remainder taken from reference TRBV5-4 and TRBJ2-5, is ETGVTQSPTHLIKTRGQQVTLRCSSQSGHNTVSWYQQALGQGPQFIFQYYREEENGRGNFPPRFSGLQFPNYSSELNVNALELDDSALYLCASSSPGTMEETQYFGPGTRLLVL.

The V and J genes are TRBV6-4 and TRBJ2-6, with D unclear. This CDR3 has 15 amino acids. With 2 bases removed from V and 0 bases from J, the gap between germline ends came to 5 bases. Looked up from germline, CDR1 is MRHNA and CDR2 is SNTAGT. In nucleotides, the CDR3 is TGTGCCAGCAGTGACGAGCACTCTGGGGCCAACGTCCTGACTTTC. This translates into CASSDEHSGANVLTF.

V usage is TRBV7-9 and J usage is TRBJ1-2, with D perhaps matching TRBD1 (5 bases). The CDR3 consists of 14 residues. Germline V lookup: CDR1 SEHNR, CDR2 FQNEAQ (reference sequence). The germline V and J ends were trimmed by 5 bases and 4 bases, with 14 bases remaining between them. CDR3 bases: TGTGCCAGCAGCCCCCCATCCGGGGCCTATGGCTACACCTTC. It is translated as CASSPPSGAYGYTF.

V gene TRBV20-1 combines with J gene TRBJ2-1, with 13 bases matching TRBD2. CDR1 DFQATT and CDR2 SNEGSKA come from the germline V gene (reference sequence). The CDR3 runs to 14 residues. The ends lost 5 bases at V and 6 bases at J; junction bases unmatched: 4. CDR3 protein: CSARGLAGFNEQFF. CDR3 bases: TGCAGTGCTCGGGGACTAGCGGGATTCAATGAGCAGTTCTTC.